This T cell receptor beta chain appears in the sequencing data of a study of shared clonotypes between healthy human individuals. General study results and limits: Generally, naive subsets (rather than memory subsets) showed larger estimated richness. When compared with the clonotypes that were shared by all four sorted-subset donors, the non-shared clonotypes turned out to have lower generation probabilities.

In the case of this clone: Antigen: not known.

Per the authors' pipeline: Filtering was not the same, since immunoSEQ gave junction-only sequences without quality scores. TCRdb keeps only in-frame clones here, not all; method: immunoSEQ multiplex PCR. Clonal size and the V and J genes are those of that table, whereas D and trimming came from the DNA. The table has millions of clones, about 94% seen once. Positive CCR7 selection of CD45RO-negative cells yielded the naive CD8 cells, and terminally differentiated effector memory CD45RA+ cells were excluded. V gave up 7 bases and J gave up 5 bases; unmatched junction bases: 5. The CDR3 sequence is 12 residues long. CDR1 is SGHRS, CDR2 YFSETQ, per germline.

The receptor's source is a man aged 18 to 29 in good health. The chain is built from TRBV5-1 and TRBJ2-7; TRBD2 matches at 8 bases. Sequences were obtained from naive CD8+ T cells sorted from blood. The CDR3 region has the DNA TGCGCCAGCTCGGGGGGGGACCACGAGCAGTACTTC. It yields the protein CASSGGDHEQYF.